A selection of T cell receptor beta chains follows, all from one sample in a study of shared clonotypes between healthy human individuals. Profiled with immunoSEQ multiplex PCR; TCRdb holds only in-frame clones, not every one. This sample has a few million clones; more than 85% occur once, and the top ten carry 0.35% to 0.45%. Material: naive CD4+ T cells from PBMCs. The receptor set was obtained from a man aged 18-30 years in good health. Some clones in this sample may be carry-over from other donors' samples. The CDR3 runs from the conserved cysteine through the conserved F or W. The D gene is left open where the match is weak. Some rows mark clone size as missing; the rest say once, few, many or name a class of expanded clone.

cdr3_nt: TGTGCCAGCAGGGACCCAGGGGACACCATATATTTT; cdr3_aa: CASRDPGDTIYF; v_call: TRBV6-1; j_call: TRBJ1-3; d_call: NA; clone_size: NA
cdr3_nt: TGTGCCAGCAGCCAAGAGGGCGGGAGGCAGTACTTC; cdr3_aa: CASSQEGGRQYF; v_call: TRBV14; j_call: TRBJ2-7; d_call: TRBD2; clone_size: NA
cdr3_nt: TGTGCCAGCAGCGTTGGGGGGCTAGCGGGACTCAATGAGCAGTTCTTC; cdr3_aa: CASSVGGLAGLNEQFF; v_call: TRBV9; j_call: TRBJ2-1; d_call: TRBD2; clone_size: NA
cdr3_nt: TGTGCCAGCAGTTTCGGACCCCGGGACACTGAAGCTTTCTTT; cdr3_aa: CASSFGPRDTEAFF; v_call: TRBV27; j_call: TRBJ1-1; d_call: NA; clone_size: NA
cdr3_nt: TGTGCCAGTAGTATTGGCGGAGCAGCGAACTATGGCTACACCTTC; cdr3_aa: CASSIGGAANYGYTF; v_call: TRBV19; j_call: TRBJ1-2; d_call: NA; clone_size: few
cdr3_nt: TGTGCCAGCAGCTTAGGACCCGGGGGAGCTAACTATGGCTACACCTTC; cdr3_aa: CASSLGPGGANYGYTF; v_call: TRBV11-2; j_call: TRBJ1-2; d_call: NA; clone_size: NA
cdr3_nt: TGCGCCAGCAGCGTAGGGGGACTAGCGATCACAGATACGCAGTATTTT; cdr3_aa: CASSVGGLAITDTQYF; v_call: TRBV5-1; j_call: TRBJ2-3; d_call: TRBD2; clone_size: NA
cdr3_nt: TGCGCCAGCAGCCAAGTGGGCAGGGGGCAGTACAATGAGCAGTTCTTC; cdr3_aa: CASSQVGRGQYNEQFF; v_call: TRBV4-1; j_call: TRBJ2-1; d_call: TRBD1; clone_size: NA
cdr3_nt: TGTGCCAGCAGCTTGGGGCCGGCCCCTAATGAGCAGTTCTTC; cdr3_aa: CASSLGPAPNEQFF; v_call: TRBV5-4; j_call: TRBJ2-1; d_call: NA; clone_size: NA
cdr3_nt: TGTGCCAGCAGCTTCCGGGGGGTGTTCACCGGGGAGCTGTTTTTT; cdr3_aa: CASSFRGVFTGELFF; v_call: TRBV11-2; j_call: TRBJ2-2; d_call: TRBD2; clone_size: NA
cdr3_nt: TGTGCCAGCTCACCTATCATGACAGGGAGCTCCTACGAGCAGTACTTC; cdr3_aa: CASSPIMTGSSYEQYF; v_call: TRBV18; j_call: TRBJ2-7; d_call: TRBD1; clone_size: NA
cdr3_nt: TGCGCCAGCAGTTTTGACGGGTTAAGCGGCTATGGCTACACCTTC; cdr3_aa: CASSFDGLSGYGYTF; v_call: TRBV5-1; j_call: TRBJ1-2; d_call: NA; clone_size: once
cdr3_nt: TGTGCCAGCAGTTTAAGTAGCTATGGCTACACCTTC; cdr3_aa: CASSLSSYGYTF; v_call: TRBV28; j_call: TRBJ1-2; d_call: NA; clone_size: NA
cdr3_nt: TGTGCCAACACTCGGGCCGGGAACACCGGGGAGCTGTTTTTT; cdr3_aa: CANTRAGNTGELFF; v_call: TRBV19; j_call: TRBJ2-2; d_call: NA; clone_size: NA
cdr3_nt: TGTGCCAGCAGCCAGGAAGGGGGGCGTGAGCTGTTTTTT; cdr3_aa: CASSQEGGRELFF; v_call: TRBV4-2; j_call: TRBJ2-2; d_call: NA; clone_size: NA
cdr3_nt: TGTGCCAGCTCAGTACAGGGGGCGCAGACTGAAGCTTTCTTT; cdr3_aa: CASSVQGAQTEAFF; v_call: TRBV18; j_call: TRBJ1-1; d_call: TRBD1; clone_size: NA
cdr3_nt: TGTGCCAGTAGTACCCCCAGCGGCAGTGAAGCTTTCTTT; cdr3_aa: CASSTPSGSEAFF; v_call: TRBV19; j_call: TRBJ1-1; d_call: NA; clone_size: NA
cdr3_nt: TGTGCCAGCAGCTTGACCGGGTCCCTCTACGAGCAGTACTTC; cdr3_aa: CASSLTGSLYEQYF; v_call: TRBV7-2; j_call: TRBJ2-7; d_call: NA; clone_size: NA
cdr3_nt: TGTGCCAGCAGCTTAGTCCCAGGGAACGGGAACGGGAACACTGAAGCTTTCTTT; cdr3_aa: CASSLVPGNGNGNTEAFF; v_call: TRBV11-2; j_call: TRBJ1-1; d_call: NA; clone_size: NA
cdr3_nt: TGTGCCTGGAGTGGAATTAGCGGGAACTCTGGGGCCAACGTCCTGACTTTC; cdr3_aa: CAWSGISGNSGANVLTF; v_call: TRBV30; j_call: TRBJ2-6; d_call: TRBD2; clone_size: NA
cdr3_nt: TGTGCCAGCAGTTTAGGAACAGTCTATGGCTACACCTTC; cdr3_aa: CASSLGTVYGYTF; v_call: TRBV28; j_call: TRBJ1-2; d_call: NA; clone_size: NA
cdr3_nt: TGTGCCACCTCCGGACAGCTATCCTACGAGCAGTACTTC; cdr3_aa: CATSGQLSYEQYF; v_call: TRBV10-3; j_call: TRBJ2-7; d_call: NA; clone_size: NA
cdr3_nt: TGCGCCAGCAGCTTGTTTGGGACTAGCCGTTACGAGCAGTACTTC; cdr3_aa: CASSLFGTSRYEQYF; v_call: TRBV5-1; j_call: TRBJ2-7; d_call: TRBD2; clone_size: NA
cdr3_nt: TGTGCCAGCAGCAAACCGGGACAGATCTACGAGCAGTACTTC; cdr3_aa: CASSKPGQIYEQYF; v_call: TRBV28; j_call: TRBJ2-7; d_call: TRBD1; clone_size: NA